The next 15 T cell receptor beta chains were all read from a single sample in a study of CD8 T cells in Susac syndrome. RNA totalling about 0.5 to 1 ug underwent reverse transcription with random hexamers. TCRdb itself ran the immunoSEQ multiplex PCR reads through MiXCR, one entry per CDR3 protein. Here the sample spans 130,000 to 150,000 distinct CDR3 sequences, around 94% being singletons. Material for sequencing was CD8+ T cells from PBMCs. These TCRs come from a human donor in good health.

V and J are TRBV4-3 and TRBJ2-5; 9 positions match TRBD1. Germline trimming cut 4 bases from V and 6 bases from J; bases unmatched to any gene: 9. Germline V lookup: CDR1 LGHNA, CDR2 YSLEER. This CDR3 has 15 residues. CDR3 in DNA: TGCGCCAGCAGCCCCAGCTGGGGACAGGGCCAGACCCAGTACTTC. Its translation is CASSPSWGQGQTQYF.

V gene TRBV27 combines with J gene TRBJ2-7; tentative D call: TRBD2 (6 bases). With 11 bases removed from V and 0 bases from J, the gap between germline ends came to 8 bases. The CDR3 length is 11 residues. Germline CDR1 MNHEY, CDR2 SMNVEV (reference sequence). The CDR3 spells CAVGSSYEQYF. DNA for the CDR3: TGTGCCGTCGGGAGCTCCTACGAGCAGTACTTC.

This clonotype has only one observation. J is TRBJ2-5 and V is TRBV20-1; 8 nucleotides agree with TRBD1. Germline V gene lookup returns CDR1 DFQATT and CDR2 SNEGSKA (reference sequence). The CDR3 has 13 residues. Trimming at V came to 3 bases and at J to 1 base, leaving 1 base not matched to a gene. This CDR3 is CSARGQAQETQYF. In DNA, the CDR3 is TGCAGTGCTAGGGGACAGGCCCAAGAGACCCAGTACTTC.

The chain has TRBV29-1 and TRBJ2-3; 7 bases line up with TRBD2. Germline-derived CDR1 and CDR2 are SQVTM and ANQGSEA. The CDR3 length is 13 residues. V lost 6 bases, J lost 4 bases, and 7 bases stayed unmatched. In DNA form, the CDR3 reads TGCAGCGTCGCGGGAGTTGGGGCAGATACGCAGTATTTT. Residues: CSVAGVGADTQYF.

The chain couples TRBV27 to TRBJ2-7, with D unclear. The germline V and J ends were trimmed by 6 bases and 2 bases, with 8 bases remaining between them. The germline V gene encodes CDR1 MNHEY and CDR2 SMNVEV (reference sequence). CDR3 length: 12 residues. The CDR3 DNA follows: TGTGCCAGCAGGCGAGCTACCTACGAGCAGTACTTC. It specifies CASRRATYEQYF.

This chain links TRBV29-1 with TRBJ2-7; D is unresolved. V gave up 4 bases and J gave up 6 bases, with 7 bases separating them. The CDR3 extends over 10 amino acids. Looked up from germline, CDR1 is SQVTM and CDR2 is ANQGSEA. The CDR3 DNA reads TGCAGCGTTGCCGGCGCCGAGCAGTACTTC. Amino acid sequence: CSVAGAEQYF.

The gene calls are TRBV15 and TRBJ2-2; maybe TRBD2 (5 bases). V shed 1 base and J shed 1 base, with 10 bases lying between them. This CDR3 spans 16 amino acids. The germline V gene encodes CDR1 LNHNV and CDR2 YYDKDF (reference sequence). DNA for the CDR3: TGTGCCACCAGCAGAGTCTTACGGGGGAACACCGGGGAGCTGTTTTTT. Residues: CATSRVLRGNTGELFF.

J is TRBJ1-1 and V is TRBV27; D ambiguous. Germline V gene data show CDR1 as MNHEY and CDR2 as SMNVEV (reference sequence). The CDR3 loop spans 11 amino acids. The V gene lost 7 bases and the J gene lost 1 base, with 4 bases spanning the gap. CDR3 region: CASIRNTEAFF. CDR3 nucleotides: TGTGCCAGCATTAGGAACACTGAAGCTTTCTTT.

V and J are TRBV27 and TRBJ1-2; possible D gene TRBD1, 6 bases. Trimming took off 0 bases at V and 7 bases at J, with 9 bases between the two ends. Per germline, CDR1 MNHEY and CDR2 SMNVEV (reference sequence). The CDR3 runs to 13 residues. The DNA for the CDR3 is TGTGCCAGCAGTTTATCGACAGGTGGTGGCTACACCTTC. This gives the protein CASSLSTGGGYTF.

The rearrangement uses TRBV29-1 and TRBJ1-1, with 9 bases matching TRBD1. Germline assignment: CDR1 SQVTM and CDR2 ANQGSEA. V lost 6 bases and J lost 4; bases outside the gene matches: 6. The CDR3 is 13 residues long. The DNA for the CDR3 is TGCAGCGTGGGACAGGGTGTGAGCACTGAAGCTTTCTTT. Protein sequence: CSVGQGVSTEAFF.

V usage is TRBV30 and J usage is TRBJ1-5; maybe TRBD1 (5 bases). Looked up from germline, CDR1 is GTSNPN and CDR2 is SVGIG (reference sequence). V was pared by 1 base and J by 10 bases, with 17 bases between. This CDR3 is built from 14 residues. The chain's CDR3 is CAWSAPGESAPQHF. CDR3 coding DNA: TGTGCCTGGAGTGCCCCGGGGGAGTCAGCCCCCCAGCATTTT.

J is TRBJ2-7 and V is TRBV9, with 9 nucleotides matching TRBD2. The CDR3 consists of 14 residues. The V gene end was trimmed by 3 bases and the J gene end by 6 bases; junction bases not matched to a gene: 7. Per the germline V gene, CDR1 is SGDLS and CDR2 is YYNGEE. The CDR3 DNA sequence: TGTGCCAGCAGCGCTGGTAGCGGGAGCTCCGAGCAGTACTTC. Translated, it gives CASSAGSGSSEQYF.

The V call is TRBV4-2, the J call TRBJ2-1; TRBD2 might be the D (5 bases). Trimming stripped 6 bases from V and 3 bases from J, with 21 bases between. This CDR3 comprises 17 residues. CDR1 and CDR2 (germline): LGHNA, YNFKEQ. The CDR3 loop reads CASSLYLGQRDYNEQFF. Written as DNA, the CDR3 is TGTGCCAGCAGTCTCTACTTGGGCCAACGGGACTACAATGAGCAGTTCTTC.

The J gene is TRBJ2-7, the V gene TRBV4-3; 9 bases map to TRBD2. Germline CDR1 LGHNA, CDR2 YSLEER. V shed 0 bases, J shed 7 bases, and the junction held 10 bases outside the gene matches. The CDR3 contains 16 residues. CDR3 in amino acids: CASSQDSTTSGLEQYF. DNA of the CDR3: TGCGCCAGCAGCCAAGATTCGACGACTAGCGGTTTGGAGCAGTACTTC.

The J gene is TRBJ2-2, the V gene TRBV29-1; maybe TRBD1 (5 bases). Deletions cut 1 base from V and 5 bases from J, with 11 bases between. The CDR3 length is 14 residues. CDR1 and CDR2 (germline): SQVTM, ANQGSEA. CDR3 loop: CSVEAGISTGELFF. CDR3 in DNA: TGCAGCGTTGAAGCAGGGATCTCTACCGGGGAGCTGTTTTTT.